A selection of T cell receptor beta chains follows, all from one sample in a study of T cell repertoires in ileal Crohn's disease. Clones were read by immunoSEQ multiplex PCR, and TCRdb kept only the in-frame ones, dropping some. This sample has 15,000 or so clones; roughly 85% occur once, and the top ten carry 10%. The sequencing sample was made of ileal tissue. These receptors originate from an adult with Crohn's disease. Each CDR3 is given with its conserved first and last residue. The order of the fields is J gene, V gene, clone size, D gene, CDR3 length, CDR3 DNA, CDR3 protein. The D gene is left open where the match is weak. Not every row has a clone size; where given, it reads once, few, many or a size class.

TRBJ2-7	TRBV18	NA	NA	12	TGTGCCAGCTCACGGTCAGACAAGGAGCAGTACTTC	CASSRSDKEQYF
TRBJ2-1	TRBV2	NA	TRBD2	14	TGTGCCACGTCACGAGCGGGGGGCCGGGATGAGCAGTTCTTC	CATSRAGGRDEQFF
TRBJ2-2	TRBV15	once	NA	16	TGTGCCACCAGCAGAGATTGGGGGGCGAACACCGGGGAGCTGTTTTTT	CATSRDWGANTGELFF
TRBJ2-5	TRBV2	NA	NA	13	TGTGCCAGCAGTGGGCCGCTTCAAGAGACCCAGTACTTC	CASSGPLQETQYF
TRBJ2-2	TRBV30	NA	NA	12	TGTGCCTGGAGTGAAGGGAGTGGGGAGCTGTTTTTT	CAWSEGSGELFF
TRBJ1-5	TRBV25-1	NA	NA	13	TGTGCCAGCAGTGCGGACTTAAGGCAGCCCCAGCATTTT	CASSADLRQPQHF
TRBJ2-7	TRBV6-4	NA	NA	13	TGTGCCAGCAGTCGGGAACCTGACTACGAGCAGTACTTC	CASSREPDYEQYF
TRBJ1-1	TRBV7-2	NA	NA	12	TGTGCCAGCAGCTCAGTAAGCACTGAAGCTTTCTTT	CASSSVSTEAFF
TRBJ1-2	TRBV30	NA	NA	12	TGTGCCTGGAGTTCTCCAGCGCATGGCTACACCTTC	CAWSSPAHGYTF
TRBJ2-5	TRBV9	NA	TRBD2	15	TGTGCCAGCAGCGTAGGCGGGGGGCACCAAGAGACCCAGTACTTC	CASSVGGGHQETQYF
TRBJ2-1	TRBV5-4	NA	NA	13	TGTGCCAGCAGCTTGGCCCCGAGGAATGAGCAGTTCTTC	CASSLAPRNEQFF
TRBJ2-5	TRBV7-9	NA	NA	11	TGTGCCAGCAGCGAGGAGCGATTTCAGTACTTC	CASSEERFQYF
TRBJ2-2	TRBV5-1	NA	NA	14	TGCGCCAGCAGCCGAATTTCTGGCTCCGGGGAGCTGTTTTTT	CASSRISGSGELFF
TRBJ1-2	TRBV27	NA	TRBD1	14	TGTGCCAGCAGTTTTCGGACAGGGACCTATGGCTACACCTTC	CASSFRTGTYGYTF
TRBJ2-3	TRBV7-2	NA	TRBD1	15	TGTGCCAGCGGTGACAGGGGGTCCAGCACAGATACGCAGTATTTT	CASGDRGSSTDTQYF